Below, 6 T cell receptor beta chains from the same sample are listed, as sequenced in a study of OX40 agonist ivuxolimab in advanced cancers. The method was immunoSEQ multiplex PCR; TCRdb's version includes in-frame clones alone and lacks a portion of them. Of about 45,000 clones in the sample, 70% to 90% are singletons; the top ten hold 13%. This specimen consisted of CD4+ or CD8+ T cells sorted from blood, obtained in a trial of the OX40 agonist ivuxolimab. These receptors were collected from an adult with an advanced solid tumor such as melanoma, head and neck, liver or kidney cancer.

This clone was found once. The rearrangement uses TRBV18 and TRBJ2-5; 11 bases fit TRBD2. Near its end, the DNA agrees better with TRBJ2-7, so the J call may be wrong. Germline values: CDR1 KGHSH, CDR2 LQKENI. This CDR3 spans 16 amino acids. The CDR3 spells CASSPGLAGGPYEQYF. CDR3 DNA: TGTGCCAGCTCACCGGGGCTAGCGGGAGGCCCCTACGAGCAGTACTTC.

The table lists this clone with a count of one. The chain links TRBV7-9 to TRBJ2-2, with D uncertain. Germline V CDR1 and CDR2: SEHNR, FQNEAQ (reference sequence). The V end was cut by 5 bases, the J end by 5 bases, with 9 bases between. The CDR3 length is 13 residues. CDR3 sequence: CASSTFSTGELFF. The CDR3 bases are TGTGCCAGCAGCACCTTTAGTACCGGGGAGCTGTTTTTT.

This sequence joins TRBV25-1 and TRBJ2-7; the D gene is possibly TRBD1 (6 bases). The germline V and J ends were trimmed by 2 bases and 2 bases, with 7 bases remaining between them. CDR1 is MGHDK, CDR2 SYGVNS, per germline. The CDR3 is 13 amino acids. CDR3 in DNA: TGTGCCAGCAGTGAACGGGACACCTACGAGCAGTACTTC. Translating gives CASSERDTYEQYF.

The J gene is TRBJ1-1, the V gene TRBV7-9; TRBD1 might be the D (5 bases). The CDR3 contains 14 residues. CDR1 and CDR2 (germline): SEHNR, FQNEAQ (reference sequence). V was trimmed by 3 bases and J by 1 base, leaving 9 bases between them. The CDR3 nucleotides are TGTGCCAGCAGCTTCAATGGACAGAACACTGAAGCTTTCTTT. This codes for CASSFNGQNTEAFF.

The J gene is TRBJ1-4, the V gene TRBV6-5; 7 nucleotides line up with TRBD1. CDR3 length equals 16 residues. CDR1 is MNHEY and CDR2 is SVGAGI in the germline V gene. Trimming cost V 4 bases and J 7 bases; bases outside gene matches: 12. The CDR3 DNA reads TGTGCCAGCAGTTCTCACACCGGGACAGCCGGTGAAAAACTGTTTTTT. Protein: CASSSHTGTAGEKLFF.

The rearrangement uses TRBV7-8 and TRBJ2-1; no clear D gene. The CDR3 consists of 16 residues. Per the germline V gene, CDR1 is SGHVS and CDR2 is FQNEAQ. V was shortened by 5 bases and J by 8 bases, with 22 bases between the two germline ends. The chain's CDR3 is CASSTRTNWIGHEQFF. DNA for the CDR3: TGTGCCAGCAGCACCCGGACGAACTGGATCGGGCATGAGCAGTTCTTC.